This is a list of T cell receptor beta chains from one sample in a study of blood T cell repertoires in COVID-19. Profiling relied on immunoSEQ multiplex PCR, and the TCRdb table lists in-frame clones only, not all of them. There are 350,000 to 550,000 clones in the sample; 75% to 90% occur only once, and approximately 4.5% lies in the top ten. The sample was peripheral blood. All receptors derive from a woman in her thirties with acute or convalescent COVID-19. Both conserved end residues are part of each CDR3. Each record gives: D gene, J gene, V gene, clone size, CDR3 protein, CDR3 DNA. The D gene is left open where the match is weak. Not every row has a clone size; where given, it reads once, few, many or a size class.

d_gene: -; j_gene: TRBJ2-7; v_gene: TRBV5-1; abundance: -; CDR3aa: CASSTSGAYEQYF; CDR3nt: TGCGCCAGCAGCACTTCCGGGGCCTACGAGCAGTACTTC
d_gene: TRBD1; j_gene: TRBJ1-2; v_gene: TRBV5-4; abundance: -; CDR3aa: CASSLAGTGIHGYTF; CDR3nt: TGTGCCAGCAGCTTGGCCGGGACAGGGATACATGGCTACACCTTC
d_gene: TRBD1; j_gene: TRBJ2-7; v_gene: TRBV7-2; abundance: -; CDR3aa: CASSPRTGGSEQYF; CDR3nt: TGTGCCAGCAGCCCCCGGACAGGGGGCTCCGAGCAGTACTTC
d_gene: TRBD1; j_gene: TRBJ2-6; v_gene: TRBV9; abundance: -; CDR3aa: CASSVEQGATSGANVLTF; CDR3nt: TGTGCCAGCAGCGTAGAACAGGGGGCTACCTCTGGGGCCAACGTCCTGACTTTC
d_gene: -; j_gene: TRBJ1-1; v_gene: TRBV27; abundance: -; CDR3aa: CASRRMNTEAFF; CDR3nt: TGTGCCAGCAGGAGAATGAACACTGAAGCTTTCTTT
d_gene: -; j_gene: TRBJ2-2; v_gene: TRBV24-1; abundance: -; CDR3aa: CATSGSRTGGTGELFF; CDR3nt: TGTGCCACCAGTGGTTCAAGGACTGGTGGCACCGGGGAGCTGTTTTTT
d_gene: -; j_gene: TRBJ2-1; v_gene: TRBV7-8; abundance: once; CDR3aa: CASSPGRAAYNEQFF; CDR3nt: TGTGCCAGCAGCCCGGGTCGTGCTGCGTACAATGAGCAGTTCTTC
d_gene: -; j_gene: TRBJ2-2; v_gene: TRBV7-6; abundance: once; CDR3aa: CASSINQGFNTGELFF; CDR3nt: TGTGCCAGCAGCATAAATCAGGGGTTCAACACCGGGGAGCTGTTTTTT
d_gene: -; j_gene: TRBJ2-1; v_gene: TRBV11-3; abundance: -; CDR3aa: CASSLEGGYSYNEQFF; CDR3nt: TGTGCCAGCAGCTTAGAGGGGGGTTACTCCTACAATGAGCAGTTCTTC
d_gene: TRBD1; j_gene: TRBJ2-3; v_gene: TRBV7-2; abundance: -; CDR3aa: CASSFRTGDQDTQYF; CDR3nt: TGTGCCAGCAGCTTCCGGACAGGGGACCAAGATACGCAGTATTTT
d_gene: -; j_gene: TRBJ2-5; v_gene: TRBV7-2; abundance: -; CDR3aa: CASSFGRAWQETQYF; CDR3nt: TGTGCCAGCAGCTTTGGCAGGGCCTGGCAAGAGACCCAGTACTTC
d_gene: TRBD1; j_gene: TRBJ1-2; v_gene: TRBV5-6; abundance: -; CDR3aa: CASSLRPGGGYGYTF; CDR3nt: TGTGCCAGCAGCTTGAGGCCAGGGGGCGGGTATGGCTACACCTTC
d_gene: -; j_gene: TRBJ2-6; v_gene: TRBV5-4; abundance: -; CDR3aa: CASSLGHAGANVLTF; CDR3nt: TGTGCCAGCAGCTTGGGGCACGCTGGGGCCAACGTCCTGACTTTC
d_gene: TRBD1; j_gene: TRBJ1-2; v_gene: TRBV19; abundance: -; CDR3aa: CASSARDRGYNYGYTF; CDR3nt: TGTGCCAGTAGTGCCCGGGACAGGGGTTATAACTATGGCTACACCTTC
d_gene: -; j_gene: TRBJ1-6; v_gene: TRBV2; abundance: -; CDR3aa: CASSESGYNSPLHF; CDR3nt: TGTGCCAGCAGTGAGAGCGGGTATAATTCACCCCTCCACTTT
d_gene: -; j_gene: TRBJ1-6; v_gene: TRBV27; abundance: -; CDR3aa: CASSLSAAHNSPLHF; CDR3nt: TGTGCCAGCAGTTTATCAGCGGCTCATAATTCACCCCTCCACTTT
d_gene: TRBD1; j_gene: TRBJ2-1; v_gene: TRBV2; abundance: -; CDR3aa: CASSFPGQSGDEQFF; CDR3nt: TGTGCCAGCAGTTTTCCGGGACAGTCTGGGGATGAGCAGTTCTTC
d_gene: TRBD1; j_gene: TRBJ1-6; v_gene: TRBV30; abundance: -; CDR3aa: CAWARDSYSPLHF; CDR3nt: TGTGCCTGGGCCCGGGACAGCTATTCACCCCTCCACTTT
d_gene: -; j_gene: TRBJ1-5; v_gene: TRBV18; abundance: -; CDR3aa: CASSPVEVGNQPQHF; CDR3nt: TGTGCCAGTTCCCCCGTAGAGGTCGGGAATCAGCCCCAGCATTTT
d_gene: -; j_gene: TRBJ1-1; v_gene: TRBV19; abundance: -; CDR3aa: CASSMSGNTEAFF; CDR3nt: TGTGCCAGTAGTATGTCCGGGAACACTGAAGCTTTCTTT
d_gene: -; j_gene: TRBJ2-5; v_gene: TRBV6-5; abundance: -; CDR3aa: CASRAAGETQYF; CDR3nt: TGTGCCAGCAGGGCCGCGGGTGAGACCCAGTACTTC
d_gene: TRBD1; j_gene: TRBJ2-3; v_gene: TRBV5-1; abundance: -; CDR3aa: CASSLRGQGLGFTDTQYF; CDR3nt: TGCGCCAGCAGCTTGCGGGGACAGGGGTTAGGGTTCACAGATACGCAGTATTTT
d_gene: -; j_gene: TRBJ1-1; v_gene: TRBV27; abundance: -; CDR3aa: CASSLAGDAEAFF; CDR3nt: TGTGCCAGCAGTTTAGCAGGGGACGCTGAAGCTTTCTTT
d_gene: -; j_gene: TRBJ1-1; v_gene: TRBV28; abundance: -; CDR3aa: CASSFIYSSTEAFF; CDR3nt: TGTGCCAGCAGTTTTATTTATTCGAGCACTGAAGCTTTCTTT
d_gene: -; j_gene: TRBJ1-1; v_gene: TRBV5-1; abundance: -; CDR3aa: CASSLREVAFF; CDR3nt: TGCGCCAGCAGCTTAAGAGAGGTGGCTTTCTTT
d_gene: -; j_gene: TRBJ2-1; v_gene: TRBV9; abundance: -; CDR3aa: CASSVGSEQFF; CDR3nt: TGTGCCAGCAGCGTAGGTAGTGAGCAGTTCTTC
d_gene: -; j_gene: TRBJ2-5; v_gene: TRBV30; abundance: -; CDR3aa: CAWTANKYQETQYF; CDR3nt: TGTGCCTGGACTGCCAACAAGTACCAAGAGACCCAGTACTTC